This passage covers 5 T cell receptor beta chains from one sample sequenced in a study of OX40 agonist ivuxolimab in advanced cancers. Sequencing was performed with immunoSEQ multiplex PCR; in TCRdb, only in-frame clones are kept and a portion is missing. Found here are around 100,000 clones, roughly 91% of them singletons; the top ten hold 2% to 3%. The starting material was CD4+ or CD8+ T cells sorted from blood, obtained in a trial of the OX40 agonist ivuxolimab. Receptor source: an adult with an advanced solid tumor such as melanoma, head and neck, liver or kidney cancer.

The chain has TRBV7-2 and TRBJ2-7; no firm D call. The V end was cut by 5 bases, the J end by 0 bases, with 5 bases between. The germline CDR1 and CDR2 sequences are SGHTA and FQGNSA. The CDR3 runs to 12 residues. The CDR3, as DNA: TGTGCCAGCAGCGAACTCTCCTACGAGCAGTACTTC. Protein: CASSELSYEQYF.

The V gene is TRBV18, the J gene TRBJ1-3, with D unclear. The CDR3 consists of 18 residues. Germline CDR1 is KGHSH and CDR2 is LQKENI. V was cut by 0 bases and J by 0 bases, with 15 bases left in between. CDR3 sequence reads: CASSPPTYTESSGNTIYF. CDR3 coding DNA: TGTGCCAGCTCACCACCGACTTATACCGAAAGCTCTGGAAACACCATATATTTT.

In DNA, the CDR3 is TGCGCCAGCAGCTCCCCGGGACAAGAGACCCAGTACTTC. It codes for CASSSPGQETQYF. This chain connects TRBV5-1 to TRBJ2-5; a weak D match, TRBD2 (5 bases). V was pared by 3 bases and J by 2 bases, with 8 bases between. The CDR3 is 13 amino acids. Looked up from germline, CDR1 is SGHRS and CDR2 is YFSETQ.

The rearrangement uses TRBV7-8 and TRBJ2-7; D gene uncertain. CDR1 SGHVS and CDR2 FQNEAQ come from the germline V gene. Trimming took off 5 bases at V and 2 bases at J, with 4 bases between the two ends. There are 11 residues in the CDR3. DNA of the CDR3: TGTGCCAGCAGCATTGCCTACGAGCAGTACTTC. It translates to CASSIAYEQYF.

The V gene is TRBV27, the J gene TRBJ1-2; D uncertain. CDR3 size: 14 residues. Germline V gives CDR1 MNHEY, CDR2 SMNVEV (reference sequence). The V end lost 0 bases, the J end lost 4 bases, and 9 bases lay between the germline ends. CDR3 bases: TGTGCCAGCAGTTTATCGAGCCAGGTCTATGGCTACACCTTC. Protein product: CASSLSSQVYGYTF.